The 29 T cell receptor beta chains below come from one sample, sequenced in a study of molecular identifiers for immune sequencing clone quantification. TCRdb re-derived calls from the PCR reads in MiXCR, one entry per CDR3 protein. Here the sample spans some 590,000 distinct CDR3 sequences, around 25% being singletons. Sequencing was performed on naive CD8+ T cells from blood, with Jurkat cell RNA spiked in. Subset given: FACS-sorted CD8+CD4-CCR7+CD45RA+ naive T cells. All receptors derive from a human donor in good health. Some libraries in this study had Jurkat cell RNA spiked in.

This clonotype showed up many times. V and J are TRBV9 and TRBJ2-3; TRBD2 matches 8 bases. Germline V gene lookup returns CDR1 SGDLS and CDR2 YYNGEE. The ends lost 5 bases at V and 5 bases at J; junction bases unmatched: 4. The CDR3 loop spans 13 amino acids. The CDR3 DNA is TGTGCCAGCAGTCCGGGAGGGGGAGATACGCAGTATTTT. Translation: CASSPGGGDTQYF. The variable domain in full, with the rest retrieved from reference TRBV9 and TRBJ2-3, is DSGVTQTPKHLITATGQRVTLRCSPRSGDLSVYWYQQSLDQGLQFLIQYYNGEERAKGNILERFSAQQFPDLHSELNLSSLELGDSALYFCASSPGGGDTQYFGPGTRLTVL.

This clonotype was detected many times. The chain combines TRBV14 with TRBJ2-7; maybe TRBD1 (5 bases). V was shortened by 1 base and J by 2 bases, with 12 bases between the two germline ends. The length of the CDR3 is 15 residues. Germline CDR1 is SGHDN and CDR2 is FVKESK. This chain's CDR3 is CASSQGGHYPYEQYF. CDR3 DNA sequence: TGTGCCAGCAGCCAAGGAGGACATTACCCCTACGAGCAGTACTTC.

The chain links TRBV7-2 to TRBJ2-7, with 7 bases aligning to TRBD1. From germline, CDR1 is SGHTA and CDR2 FQGNSA. The J segment lost 1 base and the V segment lost 4 bases, leaving 10 bases of the junction unmatched. CDR3 length equals 16 residues. The CDR3: CASSSDRTGLSYEQYF. DNA of the CDR3: TGTGCCAGCAGCTCAGACCGGACAGGTCTTTCCTACGAGCAGTACTTC.

This clonotype was picked up many times. The CDR3 loop is CASGDRGLETQYF. The CDR3 DNA reads TGTGCCAGCGGTGACAGGGGGCTAGAGACCCAGTACTTC. This rearrangement joins TRBV6-5 to TRBJ2-5; TRBD1 matches at 10 bases. The ends lost 8 bases at V and 4 bases at J; junction bases unmatched: 4. There are 13 residues in the CDR3. Germline loops: CDR1 MNHEY, CDR2 SVGAGI.

With regard to this clonotype: Sequence at one end of the junction differs from germline and may be a read error. This chain uses TRBV5-1 with TRBJ2-7; maybe TRBD2 (5 bases). The CDR3 is 13 amino acids. Germline CDR1 SGHRS, CDR2 YFSETQ. DNA for the CDR3: TGCACCAGCAGCTTAGGACTGTCCTACGAGCAGTACTTC. Translating it yields CTSSLGLSYEQYF.

A remark on this clonotype: This sequence may be a read error, since a much larger clone differs from it by one base. The chain couples TRBV12-3 or TRBV12-4 to TRBJ1-1; TRBD1 aligns across 7 bases. The CDR3 sequence is 15 residues long. The CDR3 spells CASSPAQGMNTVAFF. The CDR3, as DNA: TGTGCCAGCAGTCCTGCACAGGGGATGAACACTGTAGCTTTCTTT.

The chain recombines TRBV6-5 with TRBJ1-1, with a possible D match to TRBD1 (5 bases). The CDR3 length is 13 residues. The ends were cut back, 6 bases at V and 4 bases at J, with 12 bases in the middle. Germline CDR1 reads MNHEY; CDR2 reads SVGAGI. The CDR3, as DNA: TGTGCCAGCAGGTCAGGGAGGAGCACTGAAGCTTTCTTT. Its translation: CASRSGRSTEAFF.

This chain joins TRBV4-1 and TRBJ2-7; 9 bases line up with TRBD2. This CDR3 is 18 amino acids long. Unmatched junction bases numbered 12, after V lost 3 bases and J lost 0 bases. Germline-derived CDR1 and CDR2 are MGHRA and YSYEKL. CDR3 sequence reads: CASSQAHRGLASSYEQYF. The CDR3 nucleotides read TGCGCCAGCAGCCAGGCCCACCGAGGACTAGCGTCCTCCTACGAGCAGTACTTC.

A few counts support this clonotype. The conserved closing phenylalanine or tryptophan is absent in this CDR3, likely reflecting a read error. This chain connects TRBV6-2 or TRBV6-3 to TRBJ1-1; D is undetermined. CDR1 is MNHEY and CDR2 is SVGEGT in the germline V gene. V lost 0 bases to trimming and J lost 1 base, with 12 bases between them. The CDR3 is 16 residues long. For the CDR3, the DNA is TGTGCCAGCAGTTACTCGATTCTCGGCGGGAACACTGAAGCTTTCTCT. It specifies CASSYSILGGNTEAFS.

This clonotype was recorded many times. The CDR3 protein is CASSYGVGNEAFF. The CDR3, as DNA: TGTGCCAGCAGTTACGGGGTAGGGAATGAAGCTTTCTTT. The gene calls are TRBV6-2 or TRBV6-3 and TRBJ1-1; D remains ambiguous. Germline V gives CDR1 MNHEY, CDR2 SVGEGT. CDR3 length: 13 amino acids. V was shortened by 2 bases and J by 7 bases, with 11 bases between the two germline ends.

This clonotype was counted only a few times. The genes are TRBV4-3 and TRBJ1-5; D might be TRBD1 (6 bases). This CDR3 spans 16 amino acids. The ends were cut back, 0 bases at V and 5 bases at J, with 14 bases in the middle. Per the germline V gene, CDR1 is LGHNA and CDR2 is YSLEER. CDR3 sequence (DNA): TGCGCCAGCAGCCAAGATTGGGAAGGGGGTTATCAGCCCCAGCATTTT. Translation: CASSQDWEGGYQPQHF.

This clonotype was detected only a few times. The J gene is TRBJ2-1, the V gene TRBV11-2; TRBD2 aligns across 9 bases. The V gene end was trimmed by 1 base and the J gene end by 9 bases; junction bases not matched to a gene: 16. Per the germline V gene, CDR1 is SGHAT and CDR2 is FQNNGV. The CDR3 has 18 residues. The CDR3 region has the DNA TGTGCCAGCAGCTTAGGGGCCCTCGTGCTAGCGGGGTTAGGTGAGCAGTTCTTC. Translating it yields CASSLGALVLAGLGEQFF.

This clonotype was seen repeatedly, ten times or more. V gene TRBV4-1 combines with J gene TRBJ1-1; D remains ambiguous. Germline values: CDR1 MGHRA, CDR2 YSYEKL. Trimming removed 3 bases at V and 2 bases at J, with 4 bases between. This CDR3 is 12 amino acids long. CDR3 region: CASSHENTEAFF. Here the CDR3 DNA reads TGCGCCAGCAGCCACGAAAACACTGAAGCTTTCTTT.

This clonotype was found many times. This chain's CDR3 is CASSPVPGQGDNEKLFF. CDR3 DNA sequence: TGTGCCAGCAGTCCAGTCCCGGGACAGGGGGATAATGAAAAACTGTTTTTT. The chain recombines TRBV28 with TRBJ1-4; 11 nucleotides match TRBD1. This CDR3 has 17 residues. CDR1 and CDR2 (germline): MDHEN, SYDVKM. The V segment lost 5 bases and the J segment 4 bases; nucleotides outside the gene matches: 9.

There are many counts of this clonotype. The rearrangement joins TRBV20-1 to TRBJ1-1; D perhaps matches TRBD1 (6 bases). Germline values: CDR1 DFQATT, CDR2 SNEGSKA (reference sequence). Trimming removed 0 bases at V and 3 bases at J, with 17 bases between. The CDR3 extends over 16 amino acids. CDR3 region: CSARDLMGGRDTEAFF. The CDR3 nucleotides are TGCAGTGCTAGAGACCTCATGGGGGGCAGGGACACTGAAGCTTTCTTT.

This clonotype occurred many times. The genes are TRBV29-1 and TRBJ2-3; weak D call: TRBD1 (5 bases). The germline gives CDR1 SQVTM, CDR2 ANQGSEA. The CDR3 runs 12 residues. Trimming left V 2 bases short and J 3 bases short, with 6 bases between. The CDR3 loop reads CSVEQGTDTQYF. In nucleotides, the CDR3 is TGCAGCGTTGAACAGGGTACAGATACGCAGTATTTT.

Comments on this clonotype: This sequence may be a read error, since a much larger clone differs from it by one base. This chain joins TRBV7-9 and TRBJ2-7; no clear D gene. Germline assignment: CDR1 SEHNR and CDR2 FQNEAQ (reference sequence). The CDR3 is made up of 12 amino acids. CDR3 sequence reads: CASSFRSYGQYF. CDR3 DNA sequence: TGTGCCAGCAGCTTCCGGTCCTACGGGCAGTACTTC.

This clonotype has at least ten counts. The rearrangement uses TRBV20-1 and TRBJ1-5, with D unresolved. There are 15 residues in the CDR3. Germline V gene sequence: CDR1 DFQATT, CDR2 SNEGSKA (reference sequence). The germline V and J ends were trimmed by 0 bases and 4 bases, with 13 bases remaining between them. CDR3 coding DNA: TGCAGTGCTAGAGATCGGTGGCAGATAAATCAGCCCCAGCATTTT. Translating gives CSARDRWQINQPQHF.

As to this clonotype: Just one base apart from a much larger clone, this may be a read error. The chain employs TRBV7-9 and TRBJ2-5; 8 positions match TRBD1. Germline loops: CDR1 SEHNR, CDR2 FQNEAQ (reference sequence). With V trimmed by 5 bases and J by 7 bases, 12 bases remained unmatched. The CDR3 is 15 amino acids. CDR3 in amino acids: CASSPKDRERVTQYF. CDR3 bases: TGTGCCAGCAGCCCTAAGGACAGGGAGAGAGTGACCCAGTACTTC. The entire variable domain, with the rest obtained from reference TRBV7-9 and TRBJ2-5, is as follows: DTGVSQNPRHKITKRGQNVTFRCDPISEHNRLYWYRQTLGQGPEFLTYFQNEAQLEKSRLLSDRFSAERPKGSFSTLEIQRTEQGDSAMYLCASSPKDRERVTQYFGPGTRLLVL.

This clonotype occurred a few times. This rearrangement joins TRBV6-2 or TRBV6-3 to TRBJ2-1; D not certain. The CDR3 is 14 residues long. The V end lost 4 bases, the J end lost 8 bases, and 15 bases lay between the germline ends. Germline assignment: CDR1 MNHEY and CDR2 SVGEGT. The DNA for the CDR3 is TGTGCCAGCAGTTCTCCGTTAACAAGAGATGAGCAGTTCTTC. Translating it yields CASSSPLTRDEQFF.

This clonotype appeared a few times. This sequence joins TRBV29-1 and TRBJ2-5; D may be TRBD1 (5 bases). Germline CDR1 SQVTM, CDR2 ANQGSEA. The CDR3 totals 14 residues. Trimming stripped 6 bases from V and 5 bases from J, with 19 bases between. CDR3 amino acids: CSVVLAGYGETQYF. DNA of the CDR3: TGCAGCGTAGTCTTAGCAGGGTACGGTGAGACCCAGTACTTC.

On this clonotype: This may stem from a read error, because a much larger clone lies one nucleotide away. V gene TRBV27 combines with J gene TRBJ1-1; D remains unclear. CDR1 and CDR2 (germline): MNHEY, SMNVEV (reference sequence). V was cut by 3 bases and J by 6 bases, with 11 bases left in between. The CDR3 consists of 13 residues. The CDR3 DNA reads as TGTGCCAGCAGTTTGTTTTCGGACGCTGAAGCTTTCTTT. Amino acid sequence: CASSLFSDAEAFF.

This clonotype has ten or more counts. The rearrangement links TRBV6-2 or TRBV6-3 to TRBJ1-1; D gene ambiguous. V lost 4 bases and J lost 2, with 8 bases in between. CDR1 MNHEY and CDR2 SVGEGT come from the germline V gene. The CDR3 is 13 residues long. CDR3 sequence: CASSFGSNTEAFF. CDR3 sequence (DNA): TGTGCCAGCAGTTTTGGCTCAAACACTGAAGCTTTCTTT.

The sample holds a few counts of this clonotype. The V call is TRBV12-3 or TRBV12-4, the J call TRBJ2-2; 8 bases line up with TRBD1. J was trimmed by 5 bases and V by 5 bases; bases with no gene match: 10. The CDR3 spans 16 residues. The CDR3 DNA reads TGTGCCAGCAGTCATCCGACAGGGGAGGTGACCGGGGAGCTGTTTTTT. Protein product: CASSHPTGEVTGELFF.

The chain has TRBV28 and TRBJ1-1; no clear D gene. V shed 5 bases and J shed 0 bases, with 13 bases lying between them. Germline CDR1 reads MDHEN; CDR2 reads SYDVKM. CDR3 length equals 15 residues. The CDR3 DNA reads as TGTGCCAGCAGTCTTCGGACGGTCATGAACACTGAAGCTTTCTTT. Its protein product is CASSLRTVMNTEAFF.

For this clonotype: The CDR3 ends on some other residue instead of the conserved phenylalanine or tryptophan, so this is likely a read error. Written as DNA, the CDR3 is TGTGCCAGCAGATCCTCTCGAGGGGAGAACACCGAAGCTTTCTCT. Translated: CASRSSRGENTEAFS. This chain uses TRBV7-9 with TRBJ1-1; possibly TRBD1 for D (5 bases). CDR3 length equals 15 residues. Germline CDR1 reads SEHNR; CDR2 reads FQNEAQ (reference sequence).

This chain's CDR3 is CASSLYGVDEQYF. CDR3 in DNA: TGTGCCAGCAGCTTATACGGGGTGGACGAGCAGTACTTC. The genes are TRBV11-2 and TRBJ2-7, with TRBD2 as a possible D gene (5 bases). CDR1 is SGHAT, CDR2 FQNNGV, per germline. Trimming left V 2 bases short and J 5 bases short, with 10 bases between. The CDR3 loop spans 13 amino acids.

This rearrangement joins TRBV24-1 to TRBJ2-1; D is unclear. V lost 0 bases and J 7 bases, leaving 3 bases between the germline ends. CDR1 KGHDR and CDR2 SFDVKD come from the germline V gene. The CDR3 sequence is 12 residues long. The CDR3 loop reads CATSDLVNEQFF. In nucleotides, the CDR3 is TGTGCCACCAGTGATTTGGTTAATGAGCAGTTCTTC.

Many counts were recorded for this clonotype. This chain uses TRBV5-1 with TRBJ2-5; maybe TRBD2 (6 bases). This CDR3 has 15 residues. Germline CDR1 and CDR2: SGHRS and YFSETQ. With 0 bases removed from V and 4 bases from J, the gap between germline ends came to 13 bases. As DNA, the CDR3 is TGCGCCAGCAGCTTGGCCTGGGGGAGGAGAGAGACCCAGTACTTC. It codes for CASSLAWGRRETQYF.